The 32 T cell receptor beta chains reported below all come from one sample, sequenced in a study of blood T cells in healthy people across ages. Alongside a J-beta primer mix, a sample-barcoded 5' primer served in a second PCR lasting roughly 6 to 12 cycles. Using its own MiXCR run on the 5' RACE reads, TCRdb lists one record per CDR3 protein. The sample holds 910,000 or so distinct CDR3 sequences, around 54% seen once. Specimen: blood. The receptor source for this set is a woman in her sixties or seventies in good health.

The V call is TRBV11-1, the J call TRBJ2-3, with D perhaps matching TRBD2 (6 bases). The CDR3 covers 16 residues. Germline CDR1 and CDR2: SGHAT and FQDESV (reference sequence). Between the trimmed V and J ends, which lost 5 bases and 5 bases, there was a span of 20 bases. This CDR3 is CASSPDLARGRDTQYF. CDR3 bases: TGTGCCAGCAGCCCAGACCTAGCGCGCGGCAGAGATACGCAGTATTTT. Complete variable domain (other parts from reference TRBV11-1 and TRBJ2-3): EAEVAQSPRYKITEKSQAVAFWCDPISGHATLYWYRQILGQGPELLVQFQDESVVDDSQLPKDRFSAERLKGVDSTLKIQPAELGDSAMYLCASSPDLARGRDTQYFGPGTRLTVL.

This clonotype was picked up a small number of times. The chain uses TRBV7-2 and TRBJ2-7; 7 bases agree with TRBD1. CDR1 and CDR2 from the germline V gene are SGHTA and FQGNSA. The V segment lost 4 bases and the J segment 6 bases; nucleotides outside the gene matches: 6. The CDR3 has 13 amino acids. The CDR3 DNA follows: TGTGCCAGCAGCTCTTTCAACAGGGGCGAGCAGTACTTC. The encoded protein is CASSSFNRGEQYF.

This chain connects TRBV5-1 to TRBJ2-5; 8 nucleotides match TRBD2. Germline trimming cut 2 bases from V and 5 bases from J; bases unmatched to any gene: 5. Germline V gene lookup returns CDR1 SGHRS and CDR2 YFSETQ. The CDR3 sequence is 14 residues long. Written as DNA, the CDR3 is TGCGCCAGCAGCTTAAGTCCGGGGGGGGAGACCCAGTACTTC. Amino acid sequence: CASSLSPGGETQYF.

The V call is TRBV14, the J call TRBJ2-7; no firm D call. Trimming pared 2 bases from V and 3 bases from J, leaving 14 bases between. Germline CDR1 reads SGHDN; CDR2 reads FVKESK. The CDR3 is 15 residues long. The CDR3 DNA reads as TGTGCCAGCAGCCAACAAAGTTGGAGCCACTACGAGCAGTACTTC. Translating it yields CASSQQSWSHYEQYF. Full variable domain (missing parts from reference TRBV14 and TRBJ2-7): EAGVTQFPSHSVIEKGQTVTLRCDPISGHDNLYWYRRVMGKEIKFLLHFVKESKQDESGMPNNRFLAERTGGTYSTLKVQPAELEDSGVYFCASSQQSWSHYEQYFGPGTRLTVT.

The CDR3 nucleotides are TGCAGTGCTAGACAAAGGGAAGGGAATAATTCACCCCTCCACTTT. It encodes CSARQREGNNSPLHF. This sequence joins TRBV20-1 and TRBJ1-6, with no clear D. CDR3 length: 15 residues. V dropped 2 bases and J dropped 5 bases, with 13 bases sitting between them. Germline assignment: CDR1 DFQATT and CDR2 SNEGSKA (reference sequence).

This clonotype was observed a few times. V usage is TRBV7-2 and J usage is TRBJ2-3, with D uncertain. Trimming pared 2 bases from V and 1 base from J, leaving 13 bases between. CDR3 length equals 16 residues. The germline V gene encodes CDR1 SGHTA and CDR2 FQGNSA. The CDR3 reads CASSLHAAVRTDTQYF. The CDR3 nucleotides are TGTGCCAGCAGCTTACATGCGGCAGTTCGCACAGATACGCAGTATTTT.

This clonotype was seen a few times. The chain recombines TRBV29-1 with TRBJ2-1; TRBD2 matches at 10 bases. The CDR3 runs 17 residues. J was trimmed by 3 bases and V by 6 bases; bases with no gene match: 14. Germline assignment: CDR1 SQVTM and CDR2 ANQGSEA. The CDR3 is CSVGGLAGANYYNEQFF. The CDR3, as DNA: TGCAGCGTGGGAGGGCTAGCGGGAGCTAACTACTACAATGAGCAGTTCTTC.

The gene calls are TRBV4-1 and TRBJ1-2; 8 bases match TRBD1. Germline-derived CDR1 and CDR2 are MGHRA and YSYEKL. V shed 7 bases and J 2 bases; nucleotides not matched to a gene: 6. This CDR3 spans 14 amino acids. The CDR3 DNA reads as TGCGCCAGCAAAATCCGGGACAGGAACTATGGCTACACCTTC. Translating it yields CASKIRDRNYGYTF.

J is TRBJ1-6 and V is TRBV6-4; D is unclear. CDR1 and CDR2 (germline): MRHNA, SNTAGT. The CDR3 is made up of 19 amino acids. V dropped 0 bases and J dropped 7 bases, with 22 bases sitting between them. Here the CDR3 DNA reads TGTGCCAGCAGTGACTCGAGTCGAAGGCCGGACCGACAAAATTCACCCCTCCACTTT. Translated: CASSDSSRRPDRQNSPLHF.

The rearrangement joins TRBV12-3 or TRBV12-4 to TRBJ1-6; D call uncertain. The V end lost 11 bases, the J end lost 8 bases, and 16 bases lay between the germline ends. This CDR3 has 13 residues. This chain's CDR3 is CAGTLGLDSPLHF. The CDR3 DNA is TGTGCCGGCACCCTTGGGTTGGATTCACCCCTCCACTTT.

V and J are TRBV29-1 and TRBJ2-1, with D perhaps being TRBD1 or TRBD2 (6 bases each). V shed 8 bases and J shed 6 bases, with 23 bases lying between them. CDR1 and CDR2 from the germline V gene are SQVTM and ANQGSEA. There are 15 residues in the CDR3. Written as DNA, the CDR3 is TGCAGCCTTCTGGGGGGCAGGGCTGAGGGCAATGAGCAGTTCTTC. It translates to CSLLGGRAEGNEQFF.

This chain uses TRBV27 with TRBJ2-1; possibly TRBD2 for D (5 bases). This CDR3 is built from 16 residues. Germline V lookup: CDR1 MNHEY, CDR2 SMNVEV (reference sequence). The V end was cut by 5 bases, the J end by 3 bases, with 17 bases between. The CDR3 coding sequence is TGTGCCAGCAGTCCTCAGGACGTCGGGGACTACAATGAGCAGTTCTTC. The encoded protein is CASSPQDVGDYNEQFF.

For this clonotype: One end of the junction varies from germline; a read error may be responsible. V usage is TRBV6-6 and J usage is TRBJ1-2, with 7 bases lining up with TRBD1. Germline V CDR1 and CDR2: MNHNY, SVGAGI (reference sequence). This CDR3 is built from 13 residues. CDR3 nucleotides: TGTGCCGGCAGCGGACAGGCCAACTATGGCTACACCTTC. It is translated as CAGSGQANYGYTF.

The CDR3 here is CASSIGTDTDTQYF. CDR3 nucleotides: TGTGCCAGCAGCATCGGGACCGACACAGATACGCAGTATTTT. V gene TRBV7-3 combines with J gene TRBJ2-3, with D perhaps assigned TRBD1 or TRBD2 (5 bases each). CDR1 is SGHTA, CDR2 FQGTGA, per germline. The V gene lost 5 bases and the J gene lost 2 bases, with 11 bases spanning the gap. The CDR3 totals 14 residues.

This chain connects TRBV29-1 to TRBJ2-7; TRBD2 agrees at 7 bases. The CDR3 runs to 15 residues. J gave up 7 bases and V 1 base, and 13 bases lay outside the gene matches. Germline V gene lookup returns CDR1 SQVTM and CDR2 ANQGSEA. Written as DNA, the CDR3 is TGCAGCGTTGAAGGAGAGCGGGATTTCTACAATGAGCAGTACTTC. It codes for CSVEGERDFYNEQYF.

This clonotype was counted between two and nine times. The V gene is TRBV5-1, the J gene TRBJ2-1; D gene uncertain. Per germline, CDR1 SGHRS and CDR2 YFSETQ. Trimming removed 0 bases from V and 3 bases from J, with 7 bases in between. The CDR3 is 14 residues long. CDR3 sequence (DNA): TGCGCCAGCAGCTTGGGTTCGGGCTACAATGAGCAGTTCTTC. It encodes CASSLGSGYNEQFF.

This sequence joins TRBV9 and TRBJ1-2; D gene ambiguous. Germline CDR1 reads SGDLS; CDR2 reads YYNGEE. The CDR3 is made up of 15 amino acids. Trimming stripped 0 bases from V and 1 base from J, with 10 bases between. CDR3 nucleotides: TGTGCCAGCAGCGTAGGGCGTGGCAGTAACTATGGCTACACCTTC. As protein: CASSVGRGSNYGYTF.

The chain employs TRBV3-1 and TRBJ2-5, with D perhaps matching TRBD2 (5 bases). With 0 bases removed from V and 4 bases from J, the gap between germline ends came to 18 bases. This CDR3 spans 17 amino acids. Germline V gives CDR1 LGHDT, CDR2 YNNKEL (reference sequence). The CDR3 spells CASSQDVLAGFTETQYF. The CDR3 coding sequence is TGTGCCAGCAGCCAAGATGTGCTAGCAGGTTTTACAGAGACCCAGTACTTC.

This clonotype was seen at least ten times. The CDR3 bases are TGTGCCAGCAGCTTGTCCCGCACAGATACGCAGTATTTT. This codes for CASSLSRTDTQYF. This chain joins TRBV7-9 and TRBJ2-3; D remains unclear. This CDR3 region has 13 residues. CDR1 is SEHNR, CDR2 FQNEAQ, per germline (reference sequence). Between the trimmed V and J ends, which lost 3 bases and 1 base, there was a span of 5 bases.

The chain joins TRBV29-1 to TRBJ1-1; D not resolved. V was cut by 5 bases and J by 3 bases, with 13 bases left in between. The CDR3 covers 13 residues. Germline CDR1 reads SQVTM; CDR2 reads ANQGSEA. The CDR3 DNA is TGCAGCGTTCGATGGGCGACTTACACTGAAGCTTTCTTT. Translating it yields CSVRWATYTEAFF.

V is TRBV15 and J is TRBJ2-1, with TRBD2 as a possible D gene (6 bases). This CDR3 is built from 15 residues. CDR1 and CDR2 from the germline V gene are LNHNV and YYDKDF (reference sequence). The V end lost 1 base, the J end lost 0 bases, and 7 bases lay between the germline ends. This CDR3 reads CATSRATSSYNEQFF. CDR3 coding DNA: TGTGCCACCAGCAGAGCGACTAGCTCCTACAATGAGCAGTTCTTC.

The sample holds a few counts of this clonotype. This chain joins TRBV4-1 and TRBJ2-7; 7 bases are shared with TRBD2. CDR1 MGHRA and CDR2 YSYEKL come from the germline V gene. The CDR3 has 12 residues. After removal of 4 bases from V and 9 bases from J, the junction contained 6 bases not matched to a gene. The CDR3 region has the DNA TGCGCCAGCAGCCGAGACCGGGAGGTGCAGTACTTC. Protein: CASSRDREVQYF.

In its sample, this clonotype was seen a few times. The genes are TRBV18 and TRBJ2-3; D is perhaps TRBD2 (5 bases). The CDR3 consists of 14 residues. The ends were cut back, 3 bases at V and 5 bases at J, with 12 bases in the middle. Germline CDR1 and CDR2: KGHSH and LQKENI. Written as DNA, the CDR3 is TGTGCCAGCTCACCCTATACCGGGAAAGATACGCAGTATTTT. It is translated as CASSPYTGKDTQYF.

This clonotype was recorded once. The chain carries TRBV7-8 and TRBJ2-3, with D possibly being TRBD2 (6 bases). Germline CDR1 reads SGHVS; CDR2 reads FQNEAQ. The germline V and J ends were trimmed by 2 bases and 2 bases, with 11 bases remaining between them. The CDR3 length is 15 residues. CDR3 loop: CASSLRDLFTDTQYF. The CDR3 DNA sequence: TGTGCCAGCAGCTTAAGGGACTTGTTCACAGATACGCAGTATTTT.

CDR3 in DNA: TGCAGTGCTGGACCGCTGGGACAGCTAACCTACAATGAGCAGTTCTTC. Protein: CSAGPLGQLTYNEQFF. This chain links TRBV20-1 with TRBJ2-1; the match to TRBD1 covers 7 bases. Trimming removed 5 bases from V and 2 bases from J; junction bases left unmatched: 12. The germline V gene has CDR1 DFQATT and CDR2 SNEGSKA (reference sequence). The CDR3 loop spans 16 amino acids.

This clonotype was recorded a few times. J is TRBJ2-1 and V is TRBV20-1; TRBD1 matches at 11 bases. After removal of 6 bases from V and 8 bases from J, the junction contained 6 bases not matched to a gene. Germline V gene sequence: CDR1 DFQATT, CDR2 SNEGSKA (reference sequence). This CDR3 comprises 13 residues. The CDR3 region has the DNA TGCAGTGCACCCCGGACAGGGGGCCATGAGCAGTTCTTC. As protein: CSAPRTGGHEQFF.

The J gene is TRBJ2-4, the V gene TRBV20-1; D may match TRBD1 or TRBD2 (5 bases each). The end of the DNA fits TRBJ2-7 better, so the J call may be wrong. Germline loops: CDR1 DFQATT, CDR2 SNEGSKA (reference sequence). There are 17 residues in the CDR3. The CDR3: CSARTRGWPQPTYEQYF. The CDR3 nucleotides are TGCAGTGCTAGAACGAGGGGATGGCCGCAACCAACCTACGAGCAGTACTTC.

A note on this clonotype: This may arise from a read error, as a much more abundant clone is one base away. V is TRBV6-1 and J is TRBJ1-5; 11 bases match TRBD1. This CDR3 contains 15 residues. With V trimmed by 8 bases and J by 2 bases, 5 bases remained unmatched. Looked up from germline, CDR1 is MNHNS and CDR2 is SASEGT. The CDR3 sequence is CASCPGQGGNQPQHF. The CDR3 DNA is TGTGCCAGCTGTCCGGGACAGGGGGGCAATCAGCCCCAGCATTTT.

The V and J genes are TRBV12-3 or TRBV12-4 and TRBJ2-1, with 8 bases aligning to TRBD2. The trim removed 7 bases at V and 0 bases at J, leaving 5 bases unmatched. This CDR3 comprises 15 residues. The CDR3 coding sequence is TGTGCCAGCACTGCCGGGAGGGCCTCCTACAATGAGCAGTTCTTC. This encodes CASTAGRASYNEQFF.

CDR3 DNA sequence: TGTGCCAGCAGCCTCAGACTAGCGGGAGCTGGGGCCAACGTCCTGACTTTC. Protein sequence: CASSLRLAGAGANVLTF. The gene calls are TRBV9 and TRBJ2-6; 12 nucleotides match TRBD2. CDR3 length: 17 residues. Germline V gene sequence: CDR1 SGDLS, CDR2 YYNGEE. V was pared by 4 bases and J by 2 bases, with 4 bases of the junction left unmatched.

The chain carries TRBV5-1 and TRBJ2-2; possibly TRBD1 for D (5 bases). CDR1 is SGHRS and CDR2 is YFSETQ in the germline V gene. V was cut by 2 bases and J by 4 bases, with 18 bases left in between. The CDR3 runs 17 residues. In DNA, the CDR3 is TGCGCCAGCAGCTTAGGTCCGCAGGGATCGTTCACCGGGGAGCTGTTTTTT. It codes for CASSLGPQGSFTGELFF.

The chain is built from TRBV3-1 and TRBJ2-1; maybe TRBD1 (5 bases). The CDR3 is made up of 12 amino acids. The germline V and J ends were trimmed by 1 base and 9 bases, with 7 bases remaining between them. In germline, CDR1 is LGHDT, CDR2 YNNKEL (reference sequence). CDR3 sequence (DNA): TGTGCCAGCAGCCAAGTCCAGGGTGAGCAGTTCTTC. Encoded protein: CASSQVQGEQFF.